This paragraph covers one TCR beta chain sequence. The data originate from a study of blood T cell repertoires in COVID-19. The overall study: PBMCs, B-cell-depleted T cells, or T cells were the source of the cDNA or gDNA that made up the material.

Trimming at V came to 2 bases and at J to 4 bases, leaving 3 bases not matched to a gene. The CDR3 consists of 13 residues. Germline values: CDR1 GTSNPN, CDR2 SVGIG (reference sequence). Generated by immunoSEQ multiplex PCR, the TCRdb table keeps only in-frame clones and is missing some. The sample lists approximately 180,000 clones; 76% were seen once. Those who participated ranged in age from roughly 18 to 100 years and resided in 20 to 25 US areas. Assignments of participants to cohorts depended upon their own reported clinical history. The rearrangement joins TRBV30 to TRBJ1-1; TRBD1 matches at 8 bases. The source of this sequence is a woman between 50 and 59 years old with acute COVID-19. Sequenced input: PBMCs or T cells enriched from blood (not recorded which). The CDR3 DNA reads as TGTGCCTGGAGTACCGGGACAGGCACTGAAGCTTTCTTT. It specifies CAWSTGTGTEAFF.